A selection of T cell receptor beta chains follows, all from one sample in a study of beta chain features in type 1 diabetes. Here immunoSEQ multiplex PCR was the method, and the copy in TCRdb shows in-frame clones only, minus some. The sample has around 180,000 clones; more than 10% are singletons. The specimen was central memory CD4+ T cells from blood. The receptors come from a young woman in good health. CDR3s include the opening cysteine and the closing phenylalanine or tryptophan. A D gene is named only where the DNA matches it firmly. Rows may omit the clone size; those that give it use once, few, many or a size class.

.	TRBV6-1	.	TRBJ2-7	CASKMGDTSYEQYF	TGTGCCAGCAAAATGGGGGACACATCCTACGAGCAGTACTTC
TRBD1	TRBV29-1	.	TRBJ2-7	CSVRERGTGGSGEQYF	TGCAGCGTTCGAGAAAGAGGGACAGGGGGAAGCGGAGAGCAGTACTTC
.	TRBV29-1	few	TRBJ2-7	CSGRDTSYEQYF	TGCAGCGGACGGGACACCAGCTACGAGCAGTACTTC
.	TRBV5-4	.	TRBJ1-1	CASSQDRQVNTEAFF	TGTGCCAGCAGCCAAGATAGGCAGGTTAACACTGAAGCTTTCTTT
.	TRBV6-6	few	TRBJ1-2	CASSQTTVNYGYTF	TGTGCCAGCAGCCAAACGACAGTCAACTATGGCTACACCTTC
.	TRBV6-1	few	TRBJ1-2	CASSLGVRNGYTF	TGTGCCAGCAGCCTAGGGGTGCGGAATGGCTACACCTTC
TRBD1	TRBV27	few	TRBJ2-1	CASRTGSPLISYNEQFF	TGTGCCAGCAGGACAGGGTCACCGCTCATCTCCTACAATGAGCAGTTCTTC
.	TRBV27	.	TRBJ2-1	CASSKTVSYNEQFF	TGTGCCAGCAGTAAGACAGTCTCCTACAATGAGCAGTTCTTC
TRBD1	TRBV5-1	few	TRBJ2-2	CASSLTGENTGELFF	TGCGCCAGCAGCTTAACAGGGGAGAACACCGGGGAGCTGTTTTTT
.	TRBV30	few	TRBJ1-2	CAWSVRGFYGYTF	TGTGCCTGGAGTGTAAGGGGGTTCTATGGCTACACCTTC
TRBD1	TRBV28	.	TRBJ1-2	CASRTGTGDGNYGYTF	TGTGCCAGCAGGACCGGGACAGGGGACGGCAACTATGGCTACACCTTC
.	TRBV5-4	few	TRBJ1-4	CASSFNEGEKLFF	TGTGCCAGCAGCTTTAACGAGGGTGAAAAACTGTTTTTT
TRBD1	TRBV6-5	once	TRBJ1-2	CASSSGTGRERNGYTF	TGTGCCAGCAGTTCCGGGACAGGGAGGGAGCGGAATGGCTACACCTTC
.	TRBV4-2	few	TRBJ2-7	CASSHVRGTDYEQYF	TGTGCCAGCAGCCATGTCAGGGGAACGGACTACGAGCAGTACTTC
TRBD2	TRBV18	.	TRBJ2-5	CASSPRPGGRETQYF	TGTGCCAGCTCACCACGACCGGGAGGGCGGGAGACCCAGTACTTC
.	TRBV11-2	.	TRBJ2-2	CASRPVPLNTGELFF	TGTGCCAGCAGGCCAGTGCCGCTGAACACCGGGGAGCTGTTTTTT
.	TRBV25-1	few	TRBJ2-5	CASRTGPGLEETQYF	TGTGCCAGCAGAACCGGTCCAGGGTTGGAAGAGACCCAGTACTTC
.	TRBV7-2	.	TRBJ2-3	CASSRLGGGGTDTQYF	TGTGCCAGCAGTAGGCTGGGGGGTGGTGGCACAGATACGCAGTATTTT
TRBD1	TRBV9	few	TRBJ2-6	CASSPGGSGANVLTF	TGTGCCAGCAGCCCAGGGGGTTCTGGGGCCAACGTCCTGACTTTC
TRBD1	TRBV5-1	.	TRBJ2-2	CASSPVTGMNTGELFF	TGCGCCAGCAGCCCTGTGACAGGGATGAACACCGGGGAGCTGTTTTTT
TRBD1	TRBV5-1	few	TRBJ2-3	CASSLVTGDRDTQYF	TGCGCCAGCAGCTTGGTCACAGGGGATCGAGATACGCAGTATTTT
TRBD2	TRBV5-1	few	TRBJ2-3	CASSLEAGAADTQYF	TGCGCCAGCAGCTTGGAAGCGGGGGCTGCAGATACGCAGTATTTT
.	TRBV6-6	.	TRBJ2-1	CASSPQGRGGNEQFF	TGTGCCAGCAGTCCCCAGGGGCGCGGTGGGAATGAGCAGTTCTTC
TRBD2	TRBV29-1	few	TRBJ2-1	CSVPTSGAYNEQFF	TGCAGCGTGCCAACTAGCGGGGCCTACAATGAGCAGTTCTTC
.	TRBV9	.	TRBJ1-1	CASRPTDAYTEAFF	TGTGCCAGCAGGCCAACAGACGCCTACACTGAAGCTTTCTTT
.	TRBV25-1	few	TRBJ1-3	CASSPGHLSGNTIYF	TGTGCCAGCAGCCCGGGACACCTCTCTGGAAACACCATATATTTT
.	TRBV9	.	TRBJ1-1	CASSVDIDTEAFF	TGTGCCAGCAGCGTGGACATAGACACTGAAGCTTTCTTT
.	TRBV2	few	TRBJ2-3	CASTPKSAYTDTQYF	TGTGCCAGCACCCCTAAAAGCGCCTACACAGATACGCAGTATTTT
.	TRBV7-2	few	TRBJ2-2	CASSQEGGGELFF	TGTGCCAGCAGCCAAGAGGGAGGCGGGGAGCTGTTTTTT
.	TRBV5-1	few	TRBJ2-3	CASSLAPGDTQYF	TGCGCCAGCAGCTTGGCCCCCGGAGATACGCAGTATTTT
TRBD2	TRBV9	few	TRBJ2-4	CASGPSGSLKNIQYF	TGTGCCAGCGGTCCTAGCGGGAGTTTAAAAAACATTCAGTACTTC
.	TRBV5-4	few	TRBJ1-2	CASSLITGTYGYTF	TGTGCCAGCAGCTTGATTACAGGGACCTATGGCTACACCTTC
TRBD2	TRBV30	few	TRBJ2-6	CAWSVLFGGGLSGANVLTF	TGTGCCTGGAGTGTACTGTTCGGGGGGGGACTCTCTGGGGCCAACGTCCTGACTTTC
TRBD1	TRBV6-5	.	TRBJ1-2	CASNQWDRSYGYTF	TGTGCCAGCAACCAATGGGACAGATCCTATGGCTACACCTTC
.	TRBV6-5	few	TRBJ2-7	CASSWPNHEQYF	TGTGCCAGCAGTTGGCCAAACCACGAGCAGTACTTC
TRBD1	TRBV7-9	.	TRBJ2-7	CAAGAGTGSQKQYF	TGTGCCGCCGGGGCCGGGACAGGATCCCAAAAGCAGTACTTC
.	TRBV30	.	TRBJ1-4	CAWSENPGEKLFF	TGTGCCTGGAGTGAGAACCCGGGGGAAAAACTGTTTTTT
.	TRBV28	.	TRBJ2-1	CASGAGAYNEQFF	TGTGCCTCGGGGGCGGGGGCCTACAATGAGCAGTTCTTC
.	TRBV19	.	TRBJ2-5	CASRSGETQYF	TGTGCCAGTAGGTCCGGGGAGACCCAGTACTTC
.	TRBV5-8	.	TRBJ2-3	CASNPHRQNTQYF	TGTGCCAGCAACCCCCACCGACAGAATACGCAGTATTTT